Listed below are T cell receptor beta chains from one sample, sequenced in a study of vaccination effects on CD4 cells after COVID-19. No antigens are known for them. Sequenced by immunoSEQ multiplex PCR; TCRdb stores in-frame clones only, minus some. The repertoire holds tens of thousands of clones, with about three quarters as singletons. Sequenced material: CD4+ T cells from PBMCs cultured with HCoV-229E spike peptides, taken after COVID-19 vaccination. The source of these receptors is a human donor who received a COVID-19 vaccine. Both conserved end residues are part of each CDR3. The order of the fields is D gene, J gene, clone size, V gene, CDR3 DNA, CDR3 protein. A D gene is named only where the DNA matches it firmly. Rows may omit the clone size; those that give it use once, few, many or a size class.

D: -; J: TRBJ1-1; size: -; V: TRBV19; DNA: TGTGCCAGTAGTATACGGGCCCGTCAGGGCACTGAAGCTTTCTTT; CDR3: CASSIRARQGTEAFF
D: TRBD1; J: TRBJ1-2; size: -; V: TRBV7-8; DNA: TGTGCCAGCAGCTTAGTTCTTAGGACAGGGAAATCTGGCTACACCTTC; CDR3: CASSLVLRTGKSGYTF
D: TRBD1; J: TRBJ1-1; size: -; V: TRBV6-5; DNA: TGTGCCAGTACCCCGACAGGGTCTTCGAACACTGAAGCTTTCTTT; CDR3: CASTPTGSSNTEAFF
D: -; J: TRBJ2-5; size: -; V: TRBV10-1; DNA: TGCGCCAGCAGTGAGTCGTTGGGGGCCGGTGAGACCCAGTACTTC; CDR3: CASSESLGAGETQYF
D: -; J: TRBJ1-1; size: -; V: TRBV29-1; DNA: TGCAGCGTAACGACAGTCATGAACACTGAAGCTTTCTTT; CDR3: CSVTTVMNTEAFF
D: -; J: TRBJ2-2; size: -; V: TRBV5-1; DNA: TGCGCCAGCAGCTCGGGCATTTCCGGGGAGCTGTTTTTT; CDR3: CASSSGISGELFF
D: -; J: TRBJ1-1; size: once; V: TRBV9; DNA: TGTGCCAGCAGCGCAAAGGGCAGGGGCACTGAAGCTTTCTTT; CDR3: CASSAKGRGTEAFF
D: -; J: TRBJ2-1; size: -; V: TRBV28; DNA: TGTGCCAGCATCCTAGGAGGACGATCCTACAATGAGCAGTTCTTC; CDR3: CASILGGRSYNEQFF
D: -; J: TRBJ1-5; size: -; V: TRBV7-2; DNA: TGTGCCAGCAGCTTTGAAGGGGGAAACAATCAGCCCCAGCATTTT; CDR3: CASSFEGGNNQPQHF
D: TRBD1; J: TRBJ2-1; size: few; V: TRBV4-2; DNA: TGTGCCAGCAGCCAAGTCTGGACAGGGAAGAATGAGCAGTTCTTC; CDR3: CASSQVWTGKNEQFF
D: -; J: TRBJ1-1; size: -; V: TRBV28; DNA: TGTGCCAGCAAGAGGAGGAACACTGAAGCTTTCTTT; CDR3: CASKRRNTEAFF
D: -; J: TRBJ2-3; size: few; V: TRBV5-1; DNA: TGCGCCAGCAGCCCGCAACCTGGGGGGACCCCAGATACGCAGTATTTT; CDR3: CASSPQPGGTPDTQYF
D: -; J: TRBJ2-3; size: few; V: TRBV18; DNA: TGTGCCAGCTCACCAGGGAGAACAGATACGCAGTATTTT; CDR3: CASSPGRTDTQYF
D: -; J: TRBJ2-5; size: -; V: TRBV6-1; DNA: TGTGCCAGCAGTGAAGCGCTTCAGGGTGCGGGTGGGGAGACCCAGTACTTC; CDR3: CASSEALQGAGGETQYF
D: -; J: TRBJ1-4; size: -; V: TRBV2; DNA: TGTGCCAGCACAAGGAACTTTAATGAAAAACTGTTTTTT; CDR3: CASTRNFNEKLFF
D: TRBD2; J: TRBJ2-2; size: -; V: TRBV10-2; DNA: TGCGCCAGCCGCCTTCTAGCGGGGGCGACGACCACGAACACCGGGGAGCTGTTTTTT; CDR3: CASRLLAGATTTNTGELFF
D: -; J: TRBJ2-2; size: -; V: TRBV11-1; DNA: TGTGCCAGCAGCTTAACGGGGCTCCACACCGGGGAGCTGTTTTTT; CDR3: CASSLTGLHTGELFF
D: -; J: TRBJ2-2; size: -; V: TRBV4-3; DNA: TGCGCCAGCAGCCAATTTGCCCAGGGTGGGTCCGGGGAGCTGTTTTTT; CDR3: CASSQFAQGGSGELFF
D: -; J: TRBJ1-4; size: -; V: TRBV30; DNA: TGTGCCTGGAGTCGGCAGATTAATGAAAAACTGTTTTTT; CDR3: CAWSRQINEKLFF
D: TRBD1; J: TRBJ1-2; size: -; V: TRBV19; DNA: TGTGCCAGTAGTTTAACCGGGACAGAATATGGCTACACCTTC; CDR3: CASSLTGTEYGYTF
D: TRBD1; J: TRBJ1-6; size: few; V: TRBV27; DNA: TGTGCCAGCAGTTCGACAGGGGTCTATAATTCACCCCTCCACTTT; CDR3: CASSSTGVYNSPLHF
D: -; J: TRBJ1-2; size: -; V: TRBV6-5; DNA: TGTGCCAGCAGTTACGCAGGGTACGACTACACCTTC; CDR3: CASSYAGYDYTF
D: TRBD2; J: TRBJ2-5; size: -; V: TRBV3-1/TRBV3-2; DNA: TGTGCCAGCAGCCAAGTGCGGTTAGCGGGGGGGCTAGAGACCCAGTACTTC; CDR3: CASSQVRLAGGLETQYF
D: -; J: TRBJ2-3; size: -; V: TRBV30; DNA: TGTGCCTTGGAGTTCAGGGGTATTACAGATACGCAGTATTTT; CDR3: CALEFRGITDTQYF
D: TRBD1; J: TRBJ1-3; size: -; V: TRBV19; DNA: TGTGCCAATACCTTGGGTGTGCAGGGGGCTGGAAACACCATATATTTT; CDR3: CANTLGVQGAGNTIYF
D: TRBD2; J: TRBJ2-1; size: -; V: TRBV24-1; DNA: TGTGCCACCAGTTATGGCGGGGGGGCTTACAATGAGCAGTTCTTC; CDR3: CATSYGGGAYNEQFF
D: TRBD1; J: TRBJ1-5; size: few; V: TRBV7-2; DNA: TGTGCCAGCAGCTTAAGGACAGGGGGAGATCAGCCCCAGCATTTT; CDR3: CASSLRTGGDQPQHF
D: -; J: TRBJ1-5; size: medium-sized; V: TRBV27; DNA: TGTGCCAGCAGTTTAGGGTATAGCAATCAGCCCCAGCATTTT; CDR3: CASSLGYSNQPQHF
D: TRBD1; J: TRBJ1-1; size: -; V: TRBV5-1; DNA: TGCGCCAGCAGCTTGGATGGACAGGGAAGGAGCACTGAAGCTTTCTTT; CDR3: CASSLDGQGRSTEAFF
D: -; J: TRBJ1-4; size: -; V: TRBV19; DNA: TGTGCCAGTAGTCCGTCTCATGGTGAAAAACTGTTTTTT; CDR3: CASSPSHGEKLFF
D: -; J: TRBJ1-2; size: -; V: TRBV20-1; DNA: TGCAGTGCTAGTCTCGGTGGGGCAGGGGGCTACACCTTC; CDR3: CSASLGGAGGYTF
D: -; J: TRBJ1-2; size: -; V: TRBV2; DNA: TGTGCCAGCACTACTTATACAGGGCTTTATGGCTACACCTTC; CDR3: CASTTYTGLYGYTF
D: -; J: TRBJ2-1; size: -; V: TRBV6-5; DNA: TGTGCCAGCCGTTCAAATAATGAGCAGTTCTTC; CDR3: CASRSNNEQFF
D: -; J: TRBJ1-2; size: -; V: TRBV10-3; DNA: TGTGCCATCAGTGAAGGGACGGAGGCTGGCTACACCTTC; CDR3: CAISEGTEAGYTF
D: -; J: TRBJ2-6; size: few; V: TRBV7-9; DNA: TGTGCCAGCAGCTTAGACAGGCCTGGGGCCAACGTCCTGACTTTC; CDR3: CASSLDRPGANVLTF
D: -; J: TRBJ1-6; size: -; V: TRBV7-2; DNA: TGTGCCAGCAGCTTACCCTACCCCGTATCTCCCCACTTT; CDR3: CASSLPYPVSPHF
D: -; J: TRBJ1-2; size: few; V: TRBV2; DNA: TGTGCCAGACGCATAATCGGAAGACCAACTCTTGGCTACACCTTC; CDR3: CARRIIGRPTLGYTF
D: TRBD1; J: TRBJ1-1; size: -; V: TRBV10-1; DNA: TGCGCCAGCAGTGGACAGGGAGAGACTGAAGCTTTCTTT; CDR3: CASSGQGETEAFF
D: -; J: TRBJ2-5; size: -; V: TRBV19; DNA: TGTGCCAGTAGTTCGCGTACCACATCGGGACGGGCAGGGGAGACCCAGTACTTC; CDR3: CASSSRTTSGRAGETQYF
D: -; J: TRBJ2-1; size: -; V: TRBV7-9; DNA: TGTGCCAGCAGCTTATCGGGGAGCTCCTACAATGAGCAGTTCTTC; CDR3: CASSLSGSSYNEQFF
D: TRBD1; J: TRBJ2-5; size: -; V: TRBV5-1; DNA: TGCGCCAGCAGCTTGGCCCAGACAGGGGGCGGTGAGACCCAGTACTTC; CDR3: CASSLAQTGGGETQYF
D: TRBD1; J: TRBJ1-1; size: few; V: TRBV18; DNA: TGTGCCAGCTCACCACTTCAGTCAGGGGGTATGAACACTGAAGCTTTCTTT; CDR3: CASSPLQSGGMNTEAFF
D: -; J: TRBJ2-5; size: -; V: TRBV10-2; DNA: TGCGCCAGCAGGAGGCCCCAAGAGACCCAGTACTTC; CDR3: CASRRPQETQYF
D: -; J: TRBJ1-1; size: -; V: TRBV20-1; DNA: TGCAGTGCTAGAGATCCTGGGAAAGCTTTCTTT; CDR3: CSARDPGKAFF
D: -; J: TRBJ1-1; size: -; V: TRBV6-5; DNA: TGTGCCAGCAGTTACTCATTTCGGGGGCTGAACACTGAAGCTTTCTTT; CDR3: CASSYSFRGLNTEAFF
D: -; J: TRBJ1-4; size: -; V: TRBV20-1; DNA: TGCGCAAGGGGAAGACAGGAAAAACTGTTTTTT; CDR3: CARGRQEKLFF